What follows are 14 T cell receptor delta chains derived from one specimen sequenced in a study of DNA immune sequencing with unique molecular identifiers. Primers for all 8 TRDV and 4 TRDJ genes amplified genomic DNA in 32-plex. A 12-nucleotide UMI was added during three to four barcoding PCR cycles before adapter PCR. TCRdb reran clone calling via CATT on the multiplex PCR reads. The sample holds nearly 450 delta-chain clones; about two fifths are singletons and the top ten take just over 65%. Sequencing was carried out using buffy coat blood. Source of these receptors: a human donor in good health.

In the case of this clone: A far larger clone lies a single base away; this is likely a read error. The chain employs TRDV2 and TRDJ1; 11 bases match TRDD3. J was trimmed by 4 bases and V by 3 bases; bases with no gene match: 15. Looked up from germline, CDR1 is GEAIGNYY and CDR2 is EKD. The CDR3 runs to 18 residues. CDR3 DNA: TGTGCCTGTGACGATCTTGGGGGATACGCGGGTTTCATCGATAAACTCATCTTT. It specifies CACDDLGGYAGFIDKLIF.

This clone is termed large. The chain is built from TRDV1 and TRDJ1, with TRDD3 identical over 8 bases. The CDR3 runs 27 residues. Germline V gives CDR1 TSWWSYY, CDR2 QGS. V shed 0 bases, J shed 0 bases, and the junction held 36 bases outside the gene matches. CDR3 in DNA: TGTGCTCTTGGGGAACTAAGGCCCCGTCCATCTTCCTCCCTTCTACTGGGGGCCGTCTTGTACACCGATAAACTCATCTTT. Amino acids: CALGELRPRPSSSLLLGAVLYTDKLIF.

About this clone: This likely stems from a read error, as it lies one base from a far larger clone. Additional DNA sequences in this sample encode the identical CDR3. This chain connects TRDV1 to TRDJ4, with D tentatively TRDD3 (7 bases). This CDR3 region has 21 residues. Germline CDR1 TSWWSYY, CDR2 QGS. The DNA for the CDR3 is TGTGCTCTTGGGGAGGCGAGGCGTTCTTTCCTAAAGTACTGGGGAGGCAGACCCCTTATCTTT. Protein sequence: CALGEARRSFLKYWGGRPLIF.

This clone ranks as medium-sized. CDR3 bases: TGTGCCTGTTACTGGGGGATAGTACCTCGCACCGATAAACTCATCTTT. This sequence encodes CACYWGIVPRTDKLIF. V is TRDV2 and J is TRDJ1; 11 bases align to TRDD3. CDR1 GEAIGNYY and CDR2 EKD come from the germline V gene. This CDR3 region has 16 residues. V shed 6 bases, J shed 1 base, and the junction held 9 bases outside the gene matches.

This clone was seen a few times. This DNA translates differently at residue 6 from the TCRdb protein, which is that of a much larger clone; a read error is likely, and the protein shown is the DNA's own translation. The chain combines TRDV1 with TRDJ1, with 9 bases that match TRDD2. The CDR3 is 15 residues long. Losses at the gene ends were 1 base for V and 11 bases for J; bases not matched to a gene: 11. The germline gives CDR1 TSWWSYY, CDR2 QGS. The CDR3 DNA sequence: TGTGCTCTTGGGGAACGGGCCTTCCTACGGTTAGAGCTCATCTTT. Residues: CALGERAFLRLELIF.

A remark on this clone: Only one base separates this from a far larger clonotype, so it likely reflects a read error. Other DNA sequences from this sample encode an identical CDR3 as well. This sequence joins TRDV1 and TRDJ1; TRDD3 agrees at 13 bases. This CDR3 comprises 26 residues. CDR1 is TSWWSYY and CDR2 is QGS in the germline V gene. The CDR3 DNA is TGTGCTCTTGGGGAATCGGCCCCCTACCACCCCCCTCACTGGGGGATACGCGGCATACCTCTCGATAAACTCATATTT. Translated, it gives CALGESAPYHPPHWGIRGIPLDKLIF.

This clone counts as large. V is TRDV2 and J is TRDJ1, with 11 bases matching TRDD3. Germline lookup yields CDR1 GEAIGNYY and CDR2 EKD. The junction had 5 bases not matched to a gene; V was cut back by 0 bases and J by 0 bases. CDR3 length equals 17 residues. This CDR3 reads CACDTLGDTPYTDKLIF. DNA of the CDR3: TGTGCCTGTGACACCCTGGGGGATACCCCCTACACCGATAAACTCATCTTT.

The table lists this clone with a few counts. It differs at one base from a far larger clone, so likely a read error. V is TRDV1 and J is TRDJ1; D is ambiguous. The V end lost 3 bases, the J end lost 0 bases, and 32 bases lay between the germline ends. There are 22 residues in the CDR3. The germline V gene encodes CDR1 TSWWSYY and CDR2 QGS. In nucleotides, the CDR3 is TGTGCTCTTGGGGATCATGGCCTAACTACCCTGATCTACTCCCCTAACACCGATAAACTCATCTTT. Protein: CALGDHGLTTLIYSPNTDKLIF.

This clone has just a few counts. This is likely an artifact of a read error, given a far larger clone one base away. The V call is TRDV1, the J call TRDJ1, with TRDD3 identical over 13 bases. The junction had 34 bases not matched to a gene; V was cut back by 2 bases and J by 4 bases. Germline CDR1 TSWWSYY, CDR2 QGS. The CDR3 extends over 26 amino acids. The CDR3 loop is CALGELAPYHPPHWGIRGIPLDKLIF. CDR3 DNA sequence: TGTGCTCTTGGGGAATTGGCCCCCTACCACCCCCCTCACTGGGGGATACGCGGCATACCTCTCGATAAACTCATCTTT.

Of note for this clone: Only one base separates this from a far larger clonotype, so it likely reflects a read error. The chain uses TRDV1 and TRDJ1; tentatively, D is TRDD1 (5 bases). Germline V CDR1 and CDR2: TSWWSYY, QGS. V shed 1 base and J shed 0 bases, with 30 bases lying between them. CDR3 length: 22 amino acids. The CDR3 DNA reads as TGTGCTCTTGGGGAACATGGCCTAAATACCCTGATCTACTCCCCTAACACCGATAAACTCATCTTT. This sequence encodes CALGEHGLNTLIYSPNTDKLIF.

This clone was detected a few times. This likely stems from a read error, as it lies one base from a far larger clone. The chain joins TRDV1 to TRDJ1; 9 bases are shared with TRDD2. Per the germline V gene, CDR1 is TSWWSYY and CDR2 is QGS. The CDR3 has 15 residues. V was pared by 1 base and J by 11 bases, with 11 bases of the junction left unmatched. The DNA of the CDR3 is TGTGCTCTTGGGGAACCGGCCTTCCTACGGTCAGAGCTCATCTTT. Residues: CALGEPAFLRSELIF.

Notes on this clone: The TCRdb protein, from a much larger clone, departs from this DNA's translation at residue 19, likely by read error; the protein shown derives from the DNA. CDR3 nucleotide sequence: TGTGCTCTTGGGGAATCGGCCCCCTACCACCCCCCTCACTGGGGGATACGCGGCTTACCTCTCGATAAACTCATCTTT. It translates to CALGESAPYHPPHWGIRGLPLDKLIF. The rearrangement joins TRDV1 to TRDJ1; 13 bases fit TRDD3. The CDR3 length is 26 residues. V was pared by 2 bases and J by 4 bases, with 34 bases of the junction left unmatched. The V gene's germline CDR1 is TSWWSYY and CDR2 QGS.

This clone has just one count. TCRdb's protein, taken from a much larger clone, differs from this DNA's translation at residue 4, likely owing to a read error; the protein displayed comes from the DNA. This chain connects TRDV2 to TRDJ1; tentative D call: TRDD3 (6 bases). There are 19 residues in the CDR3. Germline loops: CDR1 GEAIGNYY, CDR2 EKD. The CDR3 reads CACVTVFLGSVGATDKLIF. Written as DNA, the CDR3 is TGTGCCTGTGTCACCGTATTCTTGGGGTCGGTGGGGGCTACCGATAAACTCATCTTT.

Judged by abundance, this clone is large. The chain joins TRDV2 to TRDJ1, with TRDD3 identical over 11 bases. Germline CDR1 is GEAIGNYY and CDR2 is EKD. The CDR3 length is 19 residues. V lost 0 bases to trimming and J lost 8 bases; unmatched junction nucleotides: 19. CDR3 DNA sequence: TGTGCCTGTGACACCGCCGTCACTTCTTCTACACTGGGGGATAAGAAACTCATCTTT. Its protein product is CACDTAVTSSTLGDKKLIF.